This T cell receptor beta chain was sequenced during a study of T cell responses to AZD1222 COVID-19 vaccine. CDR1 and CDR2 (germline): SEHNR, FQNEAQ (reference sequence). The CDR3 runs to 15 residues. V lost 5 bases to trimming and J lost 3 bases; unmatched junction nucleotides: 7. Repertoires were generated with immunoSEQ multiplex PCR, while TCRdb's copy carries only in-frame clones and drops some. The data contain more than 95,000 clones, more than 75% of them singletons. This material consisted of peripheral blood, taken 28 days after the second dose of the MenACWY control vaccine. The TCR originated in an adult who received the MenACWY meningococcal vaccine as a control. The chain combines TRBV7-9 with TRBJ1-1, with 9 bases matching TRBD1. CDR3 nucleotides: TGTGCCAGCAGCCTCCCGACAGGGGGGGACACTGAAGCTTTCTTT. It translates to CASSLPTGGDTEAFF.